This T cell receptor beta chain comes out of a study of beta chain features in type 1 diabetes (dated by TCRdb to 2017 to 2018). Looking at the study overall: Patients and healthy donors did not differ in mean age, gender distribution, total cell number or subset yield. A total of 90 million to 140 million sorted cells were examined across all samples, and RNA yield correlated strongly with the number of cells per subset. Regulatory and stem cell-like memory subsets were isolated from only 8 patients and roughly eight healthy donors, whereas naive and central memory subsets came from all 30 or so donors. In the study, TCRB repertoires of sorted circulating CD4+ T cell subsets from recently diagnosed type 1 diabetes patients were compared with those of matched healthy donors.

Each donor gave one peripheral blood draw, averaging around 120 mL, which was collected into heparinised tubes. Using a panel that included CD45RO, CCR7, CD25, CD127, CD95 and CD27, naive, central memory, regulatory and stem cell-like memory CD4+ T cells were sorted on a BD FACSAria II. Purity was above 98% for every sorted population. PBMCs were separated immediately by Lymphoprep density gradient centrifugation and were stained directly, without being cultured. Samples were stained and sorted in pairs, with one healthy donor and one patient per experiment, so that batch effects were minimized. As concerns this clone: What this receptor recognizes is not known. Base qualities are not at hand, and no much larger clone is one base apart.

The entire isolated RNA was reverse transcribed using the High Capacity cDNA Reverse Transcription Kit, and thus expressed TCRB transcripts were sequenced. Deep immunoSEQ sequencing was applied to naive, central memory and regulatory T cell samples, giving an average of about 3.57 million total reads per sample. Sorted cells were lysed in RLT buffer, and RNA was extracted using DNase-treated RNeasy Micro or Mini kits according to cell number. To prevent cross-contamination, every cell subset was processed on its own, while patient and healthy donor samples were processed together. The immunoSEQ multiplex PCR was used to amplify TCRB sequences from cDNA, generating 87-bp fragments that spanned the CDR3 region. Sequencing of the amplicons was performed on the Illumina HiSeq platform. As for the authors' bioinformatics: Synthetic template baselines were used to correct PCR bias computationally, reads within Hamming distance 2 were collapsed together, and singletons that could not be merged were discarded. Reads were aligned against IMGT to assign V, D and J genes, CDR3 length and insertions or deletions at six rearrangement sites. Within each subset, clonotype counts were normalized to sorted cell number, after which true diversity and Gini coefficients were computed with the tcR R package. Repertoire sharing was quantified using the overlap coefficient calculated on TCRB nucleotide sequences. As a proxy for the pre-selection repertoire, out-of-frame TCRB sequences from naive cells were analyzed. TCRdb holds this immuneACCESS table with in-frame rearrangements only. Some clones are missing; in checked studies, unresolved V genes explain under half, and the rest has no known cause. For V, J and clone size, that table is used; D and trimming come from the DNA. The sample table contains 300,000 to 450,000 clones; only one count was recorded for about 12% of them. Of the sample, 0.017% falls within the top ten clones.

Beyond this particular receptor, the publication reports: Shorter templates might have been favored by PCR, but patient and control samples were amplified and corrected together, so both groups would have been affected equally by any skew. Only small numbers of individuals were included in the HLA sub-analyses, which left unresolved whether HLA type had any influence on TCRB rearrangement. Patients with type 1 diabetes made fewer insertions and deleted more nucleotides at VDJ recombination sites, implying thymic rearrangement abnormalities. A moderate but significant shortening of TCRB CDR3 length was observed in type 1 diabetes patients in all four CD4+ subsets. Sequencing cDNA rather than genomic DNA could over-represent highly expressing activated cells, although activation and CD3 levels did not differ between groups. Naive, central memory and regulatory TCRB repertoires appeared to be more alike among patients than among healthy donors.

The origin of this receptor is a man aged 18 to 35 in good health. Sequencing used naive CD4+ T cells from blood. Reading the label with the study, this specimen's cell subset or site is: true naive CD4+ T cells.

The CDR3 is CASSLAGRSAQYF. Read as DNA, the sequence is TGCGCCAGCAGCTTGGCCGGCAGGTCGGCCCAGTACTTC. The chain uses TRBV5-1 and TRBJ2-5, with no confident D gene call. CDR1 and CDR2 are drawn from the germline V gene: SGHRS, YFSETQ. Trimming costs V 0 bases and J 9 bases, and their ends lie 12 bases apart. Measured from the cysteine to the phenylalanine, the CDR3 is 13 residues long. The sequence is cut down to CDR3 DNA, 39 bases in frame from base 1.